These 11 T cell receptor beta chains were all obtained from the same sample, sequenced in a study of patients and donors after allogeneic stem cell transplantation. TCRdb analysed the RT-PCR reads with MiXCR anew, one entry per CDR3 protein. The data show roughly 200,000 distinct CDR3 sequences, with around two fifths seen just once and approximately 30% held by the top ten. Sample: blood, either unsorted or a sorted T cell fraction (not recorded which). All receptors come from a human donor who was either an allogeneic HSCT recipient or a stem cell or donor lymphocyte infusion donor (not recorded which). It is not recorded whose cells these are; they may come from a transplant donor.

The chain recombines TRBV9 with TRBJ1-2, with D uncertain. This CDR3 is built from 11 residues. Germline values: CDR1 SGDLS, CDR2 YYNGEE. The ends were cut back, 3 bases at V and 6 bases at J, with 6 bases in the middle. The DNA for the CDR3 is TGTGCCAGCAGCGACGGAGATGGCTACACCTTC. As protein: CASSDGDGYTF.

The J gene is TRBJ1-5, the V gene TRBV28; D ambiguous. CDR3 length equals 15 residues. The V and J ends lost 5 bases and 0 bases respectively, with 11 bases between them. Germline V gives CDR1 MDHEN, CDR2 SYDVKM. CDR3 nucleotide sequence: TGTGCCAGCAGTCGGGTCCGTCATAGCAATCAGCCCCAGCATTTT. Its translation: CASSRVRHSNQPQHF.

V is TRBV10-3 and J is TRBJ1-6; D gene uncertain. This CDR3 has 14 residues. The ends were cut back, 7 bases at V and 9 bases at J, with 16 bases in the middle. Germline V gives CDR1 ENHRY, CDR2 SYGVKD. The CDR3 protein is CAINDGVGSSPLHF. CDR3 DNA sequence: TGTGCCATCAATGACGGGGTGGGAAGTTCACCCCTCCACTTT.

CDR3 nucleotides: TGCGCCAGCAGCCAATCCCAGGGGGATTCACCCCTCCACTTT. This encodes CASSQSQGDSPLHF. The chain is built from TRBV4-3 and TRBJ1-6, with 7 bases matching TRBD1. The ends lost 2 bases at V and 8 bases at J; junction bases unmatched: 3. Germline values: CDR1 LGHNA, CDR2 YSLEER. This CDR3 spans 14 amino acids.

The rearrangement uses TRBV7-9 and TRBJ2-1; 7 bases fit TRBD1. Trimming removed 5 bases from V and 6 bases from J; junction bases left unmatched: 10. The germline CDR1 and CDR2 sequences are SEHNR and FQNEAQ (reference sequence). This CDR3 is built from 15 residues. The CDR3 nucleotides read TGTGCCAGCAGCCCAACAGGGGTACTGGGCAATGAGCAGTTCTTC. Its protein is CASSPTGVLGNEQFF.

CDR3 residues: CASSPEAYNEQFF. The DNA for the CDR3 is TGTGCCAGCAGTCCCGAAGCTTACAATGAGCAGTTCTTC. J is TRBJ2-1 and V is TRBV12-3 or TRBV12-4; D is undetermined. This CDR3 is 13 amino acids long. The V and J ends lost 5 bases and 4 bases respectively, with 9 bases between them.

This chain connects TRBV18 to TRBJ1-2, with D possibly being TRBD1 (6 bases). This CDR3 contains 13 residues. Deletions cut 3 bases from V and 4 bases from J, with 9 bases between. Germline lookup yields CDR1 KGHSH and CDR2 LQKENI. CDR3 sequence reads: CASSPDRSYGYTF. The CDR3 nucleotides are TGTGCCAGCTCACCTGACAGGTCCTATGGCTACACCTTC.

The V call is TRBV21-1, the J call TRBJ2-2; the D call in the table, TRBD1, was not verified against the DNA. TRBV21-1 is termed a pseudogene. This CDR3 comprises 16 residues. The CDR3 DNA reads TGTGCCAGCAGCAAAGCAGGCGCCTCGAACACCGGGGAGCTGTTTTTT. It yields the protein CASSKAGASNTGELFF.

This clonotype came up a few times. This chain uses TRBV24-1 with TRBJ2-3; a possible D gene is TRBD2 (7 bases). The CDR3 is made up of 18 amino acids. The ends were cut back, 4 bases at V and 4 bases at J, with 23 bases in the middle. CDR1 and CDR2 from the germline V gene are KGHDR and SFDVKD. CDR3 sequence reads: CATSDPPVTGRAADTQYF. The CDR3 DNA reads TGTGCCACCAGTGACCCCCCGGTAACAGGGAGGGCCGCAGATACGCAGTATTTT.

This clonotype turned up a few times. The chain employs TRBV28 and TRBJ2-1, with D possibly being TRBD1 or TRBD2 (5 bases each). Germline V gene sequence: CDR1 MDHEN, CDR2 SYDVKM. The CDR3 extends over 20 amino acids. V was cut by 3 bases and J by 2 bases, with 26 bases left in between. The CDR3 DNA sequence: TGTGCCAGCAGTTTCTTGGGGGAGCTCATTGTAACGCGCCCCTACAATGAGCAGTTCTTC. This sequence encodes CASSFLGELIVTRPYNEQFF.

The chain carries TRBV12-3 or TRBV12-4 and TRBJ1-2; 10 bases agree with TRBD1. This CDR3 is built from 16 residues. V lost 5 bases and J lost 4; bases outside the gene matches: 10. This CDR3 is CASSLTGTGEIYGYTF. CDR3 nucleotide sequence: TGTGCCAGCAGTCTAACCGGGACAGGGGAAATCTATGGCTACACCTTC.